One sample yielded the 26 T cell receptor beta chains listed below, sequenced in a study of beta chain features in type 1 diabetes. The entirety of the isolated RNA underwent reverse transcription, so expressed TCRB transcripts were sequenced. The protocol was immunoSEQ multiplex PCR, while the TCRdb copy is restricted to in-frame clones and leaves out a portion. The data contain 120,000 to 150,000 clones, 6.9% of them singletons. The sample comprised central memory CD4+ T cells from blood. The receptors were gathered from a young woman in good health.

In its sample, this clone was seen a few times. CDR3 region: CASSLGSGRLETQYF. CDR3 DNA: TGTGCCAGCAGCTTAGGTTCGGGGAGGCTGGAGACCCAGTACTTC. This sequence joins TRBV7-9 and TRBJ2-5; possibly TRBD2 for D (6 bases). Germline-derived CDR1 and CDR2 are SEHNR and FQNEAQ (reference sequence). The CDR3 sequence is 15 residues long. Trimming stripped 1 base from V and 5 bases from J, with 14 bases between.

There are a few counts of this clone. The gene calls are TRBV6-5 and TRBJ2-3; 11 bases match TRBD2. The V gene's germline CDR1 is MNHEY and CDR2 SVGAGI. The ends lost 8 bases at V and 0 bases at J; junction bases unmatched: 1. This CDR3 region has 14 residues. Written as DNA, the CDR3 is TGTGCCAGCCGACTAGCGGGAAGCACAGATACGCAGTATTTT. It yields the protein CASRLAGSTDTQYF.

This rearrangement joins TRBV5-1 to TRBJ2-3; the match to TRBD2 covers 11 bases. Germline CDR1 and CDR2: SGHRS and YFSETQ. Trimming took 0 bases from V and 3 from J; bases not matched to a gene: 6. The CDR3 sequence is 17 residues long. As DNA, the CDR3 is TGCGCCAGCAGCTTGGGCACTAGCGGGGGCCCGACAGATACGCAGTATTTT. Translated: CASSLGTSGGPTDTQYF.

This clone was detected only a few times. J is TRBJ2-5 and V is TRBV29-1, with D possibly being TRBD2 (6 bases). Trimming left V 8 bases short and J 4 bases short, with 14 bases between. Germline CDR1 and CDR2: SQVTM and ANQGSEA. The CDR3 has 12 residues. CDR3 loop: CSPWGVGETQYF. In nucleotides, the CDR3 is TGCAGCCCCTGGGGGGTGGGAGAGACCCAGTACTTC. Drawing the rest from reference TRBV29-1 and TRBJ2-5, the complete variable domain is SAVISQKPSRDICQRGTSLTIQCQVDSQVTMMFWYRQQPGQSLTLIATANQGSEATYESGFVIDKFPISRPNLTFSTLTVSNMSPEDSSIYLCSPWGVGETQYFGPGTRLLVL.

The chain is built from TRBV18 and TRBJ1-1; D is unclear. Germline CDR1 is KGHSH and CDR2 is LQKENI. The CDR3 covers 15 residues. Trimming pared 0 bases from V and 0 bases from J, leaving 8 bases between. CDR3 region: CASSPPSQMNTEAFF. CDR3 DNA sequence: TGTGCCAGCTCACCACCGTCACAGATGAACACTGAAGCTTTCTTT.

In this sample, this clone turned up a few times. The V and J genes are TRBV11-2 and TRBJ1-1; D unclear. Trimming shortened V by 5 bases and J by 0 bases, and 10 bases separated the two germline ends. The germline CDR1 and CDR2 sequences are SGHAT and FQNNGV. This CDR3 has 14 amino acids. The CDR3 DNA follows: TGTGCCAGCAGCCTCCACACCGTGAACACTGAAGCTTTCTTT. This codes for CASSLHTVNTEAFF.

V and J are TRBV7-3 and TRBJ1-2; D is perhaps TRBD1 (6 bases). The CDR3 runs to 14 residues. Trimming took off 5 bases at V and 2 bases at J, with 12 bases between the two ends. CDR1 is SGHTA and CDR2 is FQGTGA in the germline V gene. This CDR3 reads CASSTSQGNYGYTF. CDR3 in DNA: TGTGCCAGCAGCACCTCCCAGGGGAACTATGGCTACACCTTC.

This clone showed up just a few times. The chain carries TRBV29-1 and TRBJ2-1, with 13 bases aligning to TRBD2. The germline V gene encodes CDR1 SQVTM and CDR2 ANQGSEA. The CDR3 covers 16 residues. The CDR3 bases are TGCAGAGTTTCGGGTACTAGCGGGAGGGTTGCCAATGAGCAGTTCTTC. As protein: CRVSGTSGRVANEQFF.

The chain uses TRBV27 and TRBJ2-7; D is perhaps TRBD1 (5 bases). The germline V gene has CDR1 MNHEY and CDR2 SMNVEV (reference sequence). The ends were cut back, 1 base at V and 6 bases at J, with 10 bases in the middle. The CDR3 is 13 residues long. The chain's CDR3 is CASSLWGPGEQYF. CDR3 nucleotide sequence: TGTGCCAGCAGTTTATGGGGCCCCGGCGAGCAGTACTTC.

J is TRBJ2-1 and V is TRBV7-8; the D is unclear. Trimming removed 1 base at V and 7 bases at J, with 8 bases between. There are 13 residues in the CDR3. Per germline, CDR1 SGHVS and CDR2 FQNEAQ. CDR3 in DNA: TGTGCCAGCAGCTTAGAGATCAGTAATGAGCAGTTCTTC. Protein sequence: CASSLEISNEQFF.

There are many counts of this clone. The genes are TRBV27 and TRBJ2-7; D gene ambiguous. This CDR3 has 13 residues. Looked up from germline, CDR1 is MNHEY and CDR2 is SMNVEV (reference sequence). Trimming pared 5 bases from V and 3 bases from J, leaving 11 bases between. Written as DNA, the CDR3 is TGTGCCAGCAGTCTTGTACTCGGCTACGAGCAGTACTTC. It codes for CASSLVLGYEQYF.

This clone was seen a few times. The chain uses TRBV11-3 and TRBJ2-1; D may be TRBD1 (6 bases). CDR3 length: 14 residues. Germline V CDR1 and CDR2: SGHNT, YENEEA. Trimming left V 7 bases short and J 4 bases short, with 14 bases between. The DNA of the CDR3 is TGTGCCAGCACCGACAGGTCAGCATACAATGAGCAGTTCTTC. Translated: CASTDRSAYNEQFF.

Only a few counts were recorded for this clone. The sample has other DNA sequences that encode this CDR3 too. This chain uses TRBV28 with TRBJ1-2, with TRBD1 matching over 9 bases. The germline V gene encodes CDR1 MDHEN and CDR2 SYDVKM. CDR3 length: 15 residues. J gave up 2 bases and V 4 bases, and 5 bases lay outside the gene matches. In nucleotides, the CDR3 is TGTGCCAGCAGTTCCCCGGGGACAGGGAACTATGGCTACACCTTC. Its translation is CASSSPGTGNYGYTF.

The J gene is TRBJ1-1, the V gene TRBV5-5; TRBD1 matches at 8 bases. The V gene's germline CDR1 is SGHKS and CDR2 YYEKEE (reference sequence). The CDR3 covers 15 residues. Losses at the gene ends were 0 bases for V and 1 base for J; bases not matched to a gene: 2. The CDR3 loop reads CASSLGGTGNTEAFF. The DNA for the CDR3 is TGTGCCAGCAGCTTGGGAGGGACAGGGAACACTGAAGCTTTCTTT.

This chain joins TRBV28 and TRBJ1-2; TRBD1 aligns across 7 bases. Germline loops: CDR1 MDHEN, CDR2 SYDVKM. The length of the CDR3 is 16 residues. V dropped 2 bases and J dropped 4; count of bases not matched to a gene: 10. This CDR3 reads CASSLPSEGAFYGYTF. CDR3 bases: TGTGCCAGCAGTTTACCGTCCGAGGGGGCCTTCTATGGCTACACCTTC.

V usage is TRBV7-9 and J usage is TRBJ1-4; D is perhaps TRBD1 (5 bases). From germline, CDR1 is SEHNR and CDR2 FQNEAQ (reference sequence). Trimming stripped 5 bases from V and 1 base from J, with 14 bases between. This CDR3 has 16 amino acids. The CDR3 DNA follows: TGTGCCAGCAGCGCCCGGACGGGACTAACTAATGAAAAACTGTTTTTT. Its translation is CASSARTGLTNEKLFF.

The CDR3 loop is CASSNLAGRDTQYF. CDR3 nucleotides: TGTGCCAGTAGTAACTTAGCGGGAAGAGATACGCAGTATTTT. The chain links TRBV19 to TRBJ2-3, with TRBD2 identical over 8 bases. This CDR3 comprises 14 residues. The germline gives CDR1 LNHDA, CDR2 SQIVND (reference sequence). V lost 4 bases to trimming and J lost 5 bases; unmatched junction nucleotides: 5.

This chain connects TRBV10-3 to TRBJ2-6, with 10 bases fitting TRBD1. Germline V gives CDR1 ENHRY, CDR2 SYGVKD. The CDR3 is 16 amino acids. V shed 10 bases, J shed 4 bases, and the junction held 10 bases outside the gene matches. CDR3 DNA: TGTGCCACACGTCCCGGGACAGGGGTCGGGGCCAACGTCCTGACTTTC. It yields the protein CATRPGTGVGANVLTF.

CDR3 loop: CAIPRETSGSFGWSDEQFF. In nucleotides, the CDR3 is TGTGCCATCCCCCGCGAGACTAGCGGGAGTTTCGGTTGGTCGGATGAGCAGTTCTTC. This chain links TRBV27 with TRBJ2-1, with TRBD2 identical over 12 bases. CDR1 MNHEY and CDR2 SMNVEV come from the germline V gene (reference sequence). The CDR3 totals 19 residues. After removal of 10 bases from V and 8 bases from J, the junction contained 24 bases not matched to a gene.

This rearrangement joins TRBV7-8 to TRBJ2-7, with TRBD1 matching over 7 bases. The CDR3 spans 14 residues. V lost 2 bases, J lost 6 bases, and 7 bases stayed unmatched. The germline V gene has CDR1 SGHVS and CDR2 FQNEAQ. The DNA of the CDR3 is TGTGCCAGCAGCTTAATTACAGGGGTCGGCGAGCAGTACTTC. Protein product: CASSLITGVGEQYF.

The V gene is TRBV7-2, the J gene TRBJ2-7; unclear D gene. V dropped 5 bases and J dropped 1 base, with 12 bases sitting between them. Germline lookup yields CDR1 SGHTA and CDR2 FQGNSA. The CDR3 is made up of 14 amino acids. The CDR3 DNA follows: TGTGCCAGCAGCGAGCTGGGCAGTTCCTACGAGCAGTACTTC. It codes for CASSELGSSYEQYF.

This clone was counted a few times. The genes are TRBV7-2 and TRBJ2-7; 7 nucleotides agree with TRBD2. The germline gives CDR1 SGHTA, CDR2 FQGNSA. The length of the CDR3 is 14 residues. Trimming took 1 base from V and 7 from J; bases not matched to a gene: 7. The CDR3 loop is CASSLVAGEGEQYF. The CDR3 nucleotides read TGTGCCAGCAGCTTAGTCGCGGGAGAAGGGGAGCAGTACTTC.

In its sample, this clone was seen a few times. This rearrangement joins TRBV4-2 to TRBJ2-5, with 16 bases that match TRBD2. Germline V gives CDR1 LGHNA, CDR2 YNFKEQ. The CDR3 has 16 residues. The V gene end was trimmed by 4 bases and the J gene end by 5 bases; junction bases not matched to a gene: 4. The CDR3 DNA sequence: TGTGCCAGCAGCCTGGGACTAGCGGGAGGGGGGGAGACCCAGTACTTC. Protein product: CASSLGLAGGGETQYF.

This clone was observed a few times. V gene TRBV5-1 combines with J gene TRBJ1-2; maybe TRBD1 (5 bases). The CDR3 runs 14 residues. Trimming cost V 0 bases and J 6 bases, with 12 bases left between them. Looked up from germline, CDR1 is SGHRS and CDR2 is YFSETQ. CDR3 sequence reads: CASSLAQGGDGYTF. CDR3 coding DNA: TGCGCCAGCAGCTTGGCGCAGGGAGGCGATGGCTACACCTTC.

This clone was seen a few times. The rearrangement uses TRBV7-2 and TRBJ2-5, with D possibly matching TRBD2 (6 bases). CDR1 is SGHTA and CDR2 is FQGNSA in the germline V gene. The CDR3 extends over 13 amino acids. Trimming cost V 3 bases and J 5 bases, with 10 bases left between them. DNA for the CDR3: TGTGCCAGCAGCTTTAGCGGACGGGAGACCCAGTACTTC. This gives the protein CASSFSGRETQYF.

The rearrangement uses TRBV19 and TRBJ2-5, with TRBD2 identical over 8 bases. This CDR3 is 14 amino acids long. CDR1 LNHDA and CDR2 SQIVND come from the germline V gene (reference sequence). The J segment lost 5 bases and the V segment lost 4 bases, leaving 6 bases of the junction unmatched. As DNA, the CDR3 is TGTGCCAGTAGTACGGGGACTAGGGGTGAGACCCAGTACTTC. Amino acids: CASSTGTRGETQYF.